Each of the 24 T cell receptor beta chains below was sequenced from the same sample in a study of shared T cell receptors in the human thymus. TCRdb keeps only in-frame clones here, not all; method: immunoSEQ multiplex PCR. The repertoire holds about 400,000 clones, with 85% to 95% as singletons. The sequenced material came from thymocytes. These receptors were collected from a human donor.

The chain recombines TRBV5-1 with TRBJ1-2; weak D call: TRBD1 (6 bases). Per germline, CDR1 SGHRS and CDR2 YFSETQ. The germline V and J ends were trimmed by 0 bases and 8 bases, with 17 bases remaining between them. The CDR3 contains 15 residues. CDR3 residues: CASSLGNPTGLGYTF. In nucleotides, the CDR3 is TGCGCCAGCAGCTTGGGGAATCCGACAGGACTGGGCTACACCTTC.

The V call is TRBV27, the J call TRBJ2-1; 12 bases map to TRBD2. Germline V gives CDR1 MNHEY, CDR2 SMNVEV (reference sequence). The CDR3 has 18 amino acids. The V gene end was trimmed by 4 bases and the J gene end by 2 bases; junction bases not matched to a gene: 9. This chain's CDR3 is CASSSTSGRILTYNEQFF. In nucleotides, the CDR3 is TGTGCCAGCAGTTCAACTAGCGGGAGGATACTCACCTACAATGAGCAGTTCTTC.

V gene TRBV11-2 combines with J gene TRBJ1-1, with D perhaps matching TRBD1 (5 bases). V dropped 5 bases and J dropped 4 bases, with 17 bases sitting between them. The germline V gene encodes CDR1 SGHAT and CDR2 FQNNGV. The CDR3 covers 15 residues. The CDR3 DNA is TGTGCCAGCAGCCCCTCCCGCGGAGGGGTCACTGAAGCTTTCTTT. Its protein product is CASSPSRGGVTEAFF.

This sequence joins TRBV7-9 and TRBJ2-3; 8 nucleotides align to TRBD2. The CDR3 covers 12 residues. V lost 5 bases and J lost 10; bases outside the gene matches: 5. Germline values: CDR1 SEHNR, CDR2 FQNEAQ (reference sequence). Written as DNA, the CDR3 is TGTGCCAGCAGCCAGGGACTAGAGGCGCAGTATTTT. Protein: CASSQGLEAQYF.

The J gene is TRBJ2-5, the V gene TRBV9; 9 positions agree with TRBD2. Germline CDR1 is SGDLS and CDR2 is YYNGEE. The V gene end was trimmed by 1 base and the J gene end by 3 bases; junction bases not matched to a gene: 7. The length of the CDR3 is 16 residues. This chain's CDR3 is CASSVRGGRVEETQYF. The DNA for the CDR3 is TGTGCCAGCAGCGTACGCGGCGGGAGGGTTGAAGAGACCCAGTACTTC. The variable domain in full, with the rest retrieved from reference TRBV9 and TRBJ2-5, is DSGVTQTPKHLITATGQRVTLRCSPRSGDLSVYWYQQSLDQGLQFLIQYYNGEERAKGNILERFSAQQFPDLHSELNLSSLELGDSALYFCASSVRGGRVEETQYFGPGTRLLVL.

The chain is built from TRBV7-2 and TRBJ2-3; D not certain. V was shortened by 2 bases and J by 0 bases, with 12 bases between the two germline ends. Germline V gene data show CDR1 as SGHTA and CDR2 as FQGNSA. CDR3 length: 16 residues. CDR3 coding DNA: TGTGCCAGCAGCTTACTATGGCAGATAAGCACAGATACGCAGTATTTT. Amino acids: CASSLLWQISTDTQYF.

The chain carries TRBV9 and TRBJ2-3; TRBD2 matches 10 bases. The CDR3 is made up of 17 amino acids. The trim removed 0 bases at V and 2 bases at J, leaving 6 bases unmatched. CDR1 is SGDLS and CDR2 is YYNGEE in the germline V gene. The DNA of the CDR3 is TGTGCCAGCAGCGTAGTCGGTAGCGGGAGGACCACAGATACGCAGTATTTT. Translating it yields CASSVVGSGRTTDTQYF.

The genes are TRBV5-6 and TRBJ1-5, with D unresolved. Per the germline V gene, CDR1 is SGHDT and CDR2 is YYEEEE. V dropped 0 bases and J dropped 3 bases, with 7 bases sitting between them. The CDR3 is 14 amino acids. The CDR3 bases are TGTGCCAGCAGCTTGGAGGGCCCCAATCAGCCCCAGCATTTT. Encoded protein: CASSLEGPNQPQHF.

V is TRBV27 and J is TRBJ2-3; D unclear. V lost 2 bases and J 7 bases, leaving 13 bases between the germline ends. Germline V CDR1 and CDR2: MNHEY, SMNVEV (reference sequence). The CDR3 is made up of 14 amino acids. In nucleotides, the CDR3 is TGTGCCAGCAGTTTACGTCCCAGCGCTAATACGCAGTATTTT. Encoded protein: CASSLRPSANTQYF.

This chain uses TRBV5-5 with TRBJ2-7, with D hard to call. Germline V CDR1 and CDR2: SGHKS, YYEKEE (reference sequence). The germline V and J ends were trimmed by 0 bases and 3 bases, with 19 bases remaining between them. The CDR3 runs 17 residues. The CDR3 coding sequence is TGTGCCAGCAGCTTGGTTACAGATCGGCAAATTTTCTACGAGCAGTACTTC. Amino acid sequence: CASSLVTDRQIFYEQYF.

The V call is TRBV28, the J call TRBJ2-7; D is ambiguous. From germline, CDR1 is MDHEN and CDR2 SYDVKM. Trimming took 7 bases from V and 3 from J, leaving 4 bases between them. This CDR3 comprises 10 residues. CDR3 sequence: CASTLYEQYF. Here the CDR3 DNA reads TGTGCCAGCACCCTCTACGAGCAGTACTTC.

As DNA, the CDR3 is TGTGCCAGCAGTGAAGAGAGACAGCCCTACTCCTACGAGCAGTACTTC. It encodes CASSEERQPYSYEQYF. The V gene is TRBV6-1, the J gene TRBJ2-7, with D perhaps TRBD1 (5 bases). Germline V gene lookup returns CDR1 MNHNS and CDR2 SASEGT. The V and J ends lost 1 base and 0 bases respectively, with 13 bases between them. This CDR3 has 16 amino acids.

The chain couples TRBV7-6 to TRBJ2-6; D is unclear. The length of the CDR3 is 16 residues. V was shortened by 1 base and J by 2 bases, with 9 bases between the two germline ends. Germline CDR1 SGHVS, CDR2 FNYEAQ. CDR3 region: CASSLEAFPGANVLTF. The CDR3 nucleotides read TGTGCCAGCAGCTTAGAGGCGTTCCCTGGGGCCAACGTCCTGACTTTC.

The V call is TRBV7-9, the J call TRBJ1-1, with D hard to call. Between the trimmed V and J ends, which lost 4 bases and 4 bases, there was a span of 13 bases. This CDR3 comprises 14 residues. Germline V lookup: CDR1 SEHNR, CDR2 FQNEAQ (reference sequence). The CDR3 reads CASSSPPVGTEAFF. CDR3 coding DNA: TGTGCCAGCAGCTCCCCCCCAGTGGGCACTGAAGCTTTCTTT.

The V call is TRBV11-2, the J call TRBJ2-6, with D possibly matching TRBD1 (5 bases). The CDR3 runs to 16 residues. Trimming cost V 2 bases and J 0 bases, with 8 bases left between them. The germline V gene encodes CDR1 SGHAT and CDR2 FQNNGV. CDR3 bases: TGTGCCAGCAGCTTAAGGGGAAGCTCTGGGGCCAACGTCCTGACTTTC. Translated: CASSLRGSSGANVLTF.

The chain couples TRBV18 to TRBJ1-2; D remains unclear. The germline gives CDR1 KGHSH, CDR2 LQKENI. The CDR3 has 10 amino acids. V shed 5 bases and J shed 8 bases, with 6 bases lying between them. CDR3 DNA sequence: TGTGCCAGCTCAGGGGTCGGCTACACCTTC. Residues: CASSGVGYTF.

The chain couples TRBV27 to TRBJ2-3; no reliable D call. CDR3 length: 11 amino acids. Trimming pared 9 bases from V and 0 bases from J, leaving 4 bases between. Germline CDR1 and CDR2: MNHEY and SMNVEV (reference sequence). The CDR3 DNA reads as TGTGCCAGTCATAGCACAGATACGCAGTATTTT. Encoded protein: CASHSTDTQYF.

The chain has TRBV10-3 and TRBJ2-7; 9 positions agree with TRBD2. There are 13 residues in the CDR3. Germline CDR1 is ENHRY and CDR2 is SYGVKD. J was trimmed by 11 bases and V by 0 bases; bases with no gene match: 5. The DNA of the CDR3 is TGTGCCATCAGTGAGTCTTCTAGCGGGAAAGAGTACTTC. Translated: CAISESSSGKEYF.

CDR3 loop: CSARESGNQYF. CDR3 bases: TGCAGTGCTAGAGAGAGCGGGAACCAGTACTTC. V is TRBV20-1 and J is TRBJ2-5; 7 bases agree with TRBD2. The CDR3 extends over 11 amino acids. Germline V gives CDR1 DFQATT, CDR2 SNEGSKA (reference sequence). The trim removed 0 bases at V and 10 bases at J, leaving 2 bases unmatched.

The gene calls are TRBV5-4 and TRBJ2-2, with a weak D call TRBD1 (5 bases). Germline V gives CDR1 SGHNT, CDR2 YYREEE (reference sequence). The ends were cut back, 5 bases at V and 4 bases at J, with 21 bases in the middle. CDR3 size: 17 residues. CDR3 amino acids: CASSSSPPGCVTGELFF. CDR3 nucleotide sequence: TGTGCCAGCAGTTCCTCCCCCCCAGGGTGTGTCACCGGGGAGCTGTTTTTT. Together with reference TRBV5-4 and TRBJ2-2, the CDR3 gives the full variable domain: ETGVTQSPTHLIKTRGQQVTLRCSSQSGHNTVSWYQQALGQGPQFIFQYYREEENGRGNFPPRFSGLQFPNYSSELNVNALELDDSALYLCASSSSPPGCVTGELFFGEGSRLTVL.

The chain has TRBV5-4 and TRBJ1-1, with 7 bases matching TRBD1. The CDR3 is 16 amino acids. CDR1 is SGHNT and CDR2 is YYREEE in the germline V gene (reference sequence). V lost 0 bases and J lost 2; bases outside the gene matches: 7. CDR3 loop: CASSLVSTGLNTEAFF. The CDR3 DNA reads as TGTGCCAGCAGCTTGGTATCGACAGGGCTTAACACTGAAGCTTTCTTT.

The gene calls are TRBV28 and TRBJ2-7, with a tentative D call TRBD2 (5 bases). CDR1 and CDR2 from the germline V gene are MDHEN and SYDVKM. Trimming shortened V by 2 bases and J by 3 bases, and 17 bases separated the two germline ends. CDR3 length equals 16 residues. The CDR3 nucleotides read TGTGCCAGCAGTTTAGGGTACTTGGACGGGAACTACGAGCAGTACTTC. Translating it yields CASSLGYLDGNYEQYF.

The DNA for the CDR3 is TGCGCCAGCCGGGCGGGACGGACGAACACTGAAGCTTTCTTT. It codes for CASRAGRTNTEAFF. The V call is TRBV10-2, the J call TRBJ1-1; a possible D gene is TRBD1 (5 bases). CDR1 is WSHSY, CDR2 SAAADI, per germline. The CDR3 length is 14 residues. V was shortened by 8 bases and J by 1 base, with 14 bases between the two germline ends.

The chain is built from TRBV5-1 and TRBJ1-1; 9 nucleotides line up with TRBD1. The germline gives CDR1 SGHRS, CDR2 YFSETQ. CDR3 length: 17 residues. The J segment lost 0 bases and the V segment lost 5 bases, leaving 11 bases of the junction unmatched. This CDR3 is CASSYGRTGVLNTEAFF. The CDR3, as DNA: TGCGCCAGCAGTTACGGTCGGACAGGGGTCTTGAACACTGAAGCTTTCTTT.